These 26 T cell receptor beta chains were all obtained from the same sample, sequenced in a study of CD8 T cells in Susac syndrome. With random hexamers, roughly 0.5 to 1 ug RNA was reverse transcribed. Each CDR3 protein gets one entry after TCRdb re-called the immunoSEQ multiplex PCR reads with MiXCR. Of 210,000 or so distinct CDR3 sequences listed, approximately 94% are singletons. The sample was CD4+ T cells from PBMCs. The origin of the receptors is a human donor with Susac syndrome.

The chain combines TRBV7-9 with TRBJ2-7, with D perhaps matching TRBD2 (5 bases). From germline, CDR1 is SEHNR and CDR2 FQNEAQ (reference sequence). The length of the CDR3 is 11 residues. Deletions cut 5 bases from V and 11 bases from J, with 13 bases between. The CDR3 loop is CASSLLDGEYF. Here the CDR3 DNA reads TGTGCCAGCAGCCTGCTGGACGGGGAGTACTTC.

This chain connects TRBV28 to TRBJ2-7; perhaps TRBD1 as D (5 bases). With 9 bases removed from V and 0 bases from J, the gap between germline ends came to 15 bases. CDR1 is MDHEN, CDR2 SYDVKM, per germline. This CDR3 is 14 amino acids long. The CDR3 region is CASQGHGRSYEQYF. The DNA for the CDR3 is TGTGCCAGTCAGGGCCACGGCCGCTCCTACGAGCAGTACTTC.

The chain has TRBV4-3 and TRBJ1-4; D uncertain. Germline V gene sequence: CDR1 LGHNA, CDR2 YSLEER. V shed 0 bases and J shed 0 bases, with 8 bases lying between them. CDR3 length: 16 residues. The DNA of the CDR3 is TGCGCCAGCAGCCAAGATAGGTCAGCAACTAATGAAAAACTGTTTTTT. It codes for CASSQDRSATNEKLFF.

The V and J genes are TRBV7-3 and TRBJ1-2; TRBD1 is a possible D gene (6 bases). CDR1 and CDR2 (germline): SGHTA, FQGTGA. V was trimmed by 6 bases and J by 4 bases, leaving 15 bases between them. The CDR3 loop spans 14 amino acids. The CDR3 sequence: CASSQDSGGYGYTF. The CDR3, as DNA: TGTGCCAGCAGTCAGGACAGCGGAGGCTATGGCTACACCTTC.

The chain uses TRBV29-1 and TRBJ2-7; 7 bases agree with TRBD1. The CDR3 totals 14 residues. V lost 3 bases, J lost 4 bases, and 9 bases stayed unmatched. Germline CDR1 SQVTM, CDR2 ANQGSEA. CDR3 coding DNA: TGCAGCGTTGAGGCACAGGGGTCAGTTTACGAGCAGTACTTC. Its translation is CSVEAQGSVYEQYF.

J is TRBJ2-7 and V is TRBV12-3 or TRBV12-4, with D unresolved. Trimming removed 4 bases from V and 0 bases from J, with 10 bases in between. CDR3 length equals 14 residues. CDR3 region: CASSSFTDSYEQYF. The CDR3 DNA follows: TGTGCCAGCAGTTCCTTTACTGACTCCTACGAGCAGTACTTC.

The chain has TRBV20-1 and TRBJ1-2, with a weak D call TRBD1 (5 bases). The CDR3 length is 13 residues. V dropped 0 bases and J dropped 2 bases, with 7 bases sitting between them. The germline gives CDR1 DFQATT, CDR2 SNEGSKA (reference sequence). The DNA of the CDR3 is TGCAGTGCTAGAGATGACAGAAACTATGGCTACACCTTC. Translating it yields CSARDDRNYGYTF.

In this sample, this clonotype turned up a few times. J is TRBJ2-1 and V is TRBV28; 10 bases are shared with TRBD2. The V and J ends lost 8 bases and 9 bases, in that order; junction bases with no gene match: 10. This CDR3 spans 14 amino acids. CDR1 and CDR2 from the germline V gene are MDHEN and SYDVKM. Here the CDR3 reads CASSTAGGPGEQFF. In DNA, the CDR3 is TGTGCCAGCTCCACAGCGGGGGGGCCGGGTGAGCAGTTCTTC.

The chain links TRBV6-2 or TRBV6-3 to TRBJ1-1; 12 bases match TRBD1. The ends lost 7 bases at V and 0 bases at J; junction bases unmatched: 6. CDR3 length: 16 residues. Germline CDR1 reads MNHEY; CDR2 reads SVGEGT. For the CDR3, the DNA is TGTGCCAGCAACGACCGGGACAGGGGGCTGAACACTGAAGCTTTCTTT. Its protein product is CASNDRDRGLNTEAFF.

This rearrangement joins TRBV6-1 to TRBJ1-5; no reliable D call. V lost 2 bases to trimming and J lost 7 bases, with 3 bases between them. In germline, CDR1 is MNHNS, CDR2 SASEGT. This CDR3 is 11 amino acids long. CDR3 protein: CASSERQPQHF. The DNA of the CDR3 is TGTGCCAGCAGTGAACGGCAGCCCCAGCATTTT.

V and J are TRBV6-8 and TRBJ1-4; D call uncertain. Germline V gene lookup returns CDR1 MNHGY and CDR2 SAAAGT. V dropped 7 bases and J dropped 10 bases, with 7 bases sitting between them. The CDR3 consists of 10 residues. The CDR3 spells CASKDGKLFF. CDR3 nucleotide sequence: TGTGCCAGCAAAGACGGAAAACTGTTTTTT.

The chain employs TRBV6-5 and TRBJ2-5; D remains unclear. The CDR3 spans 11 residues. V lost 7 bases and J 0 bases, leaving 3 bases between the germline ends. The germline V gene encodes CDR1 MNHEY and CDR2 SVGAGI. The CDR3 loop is CASTHQETQYF. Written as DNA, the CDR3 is TGTGCCAGCACACACCAAGAGACCCAGTACTTC.

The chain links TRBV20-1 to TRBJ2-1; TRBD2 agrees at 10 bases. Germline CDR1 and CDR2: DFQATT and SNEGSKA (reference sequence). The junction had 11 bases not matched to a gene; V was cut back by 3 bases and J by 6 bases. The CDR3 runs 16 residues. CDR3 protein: CSASSASGGEFNEQFF. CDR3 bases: TGCAGTGCTAGCTCAGCCAGCGGGGGGGAGTTCAATGAGCAGTTCTTC.

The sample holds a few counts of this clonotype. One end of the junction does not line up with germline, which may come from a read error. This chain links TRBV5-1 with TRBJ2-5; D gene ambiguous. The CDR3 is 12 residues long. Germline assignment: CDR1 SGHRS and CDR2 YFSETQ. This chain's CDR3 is CASSLAEETQYF. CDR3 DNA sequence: TGTGCCAGCAGCTTGGCGGAAGAGACCCAGTACTTC.

For the CDR3, the DNA is TGTGCCTGGAGATCCGGGGCGAGCGATGGCTACACCTTC. This encodes CAWRSGASDGYTF. The chain links TRBV30 to TRBJ1-2; D may be TRBD1 (5 bases). The CDR3 is made up of 13 amino acids. The germline V gene encodes CDR1 GTSNPN and CDR2 SVGIG (reference sequence). V dropped 3 bases and J dropped 6 bases, with 14 bases sitting between them. The variable domain in full, completed from reference TRBV30 and TRBJ1-2, reads SQTIHQWPATLVQPVGSPLSLECTVEGTSNPNLYWYRQAAGRGLQLLFYSVGIGQISSEVPQNLSASRPQDRQFILSSKKLLLSDSGFYLCAWRSGASDGYTFGSGTRLTVV.

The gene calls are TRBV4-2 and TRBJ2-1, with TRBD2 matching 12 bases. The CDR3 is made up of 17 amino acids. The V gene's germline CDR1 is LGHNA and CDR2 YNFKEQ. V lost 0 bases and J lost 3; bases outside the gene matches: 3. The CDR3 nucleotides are TGTGCCAGCAGCCAAGAGGGACTAGCGGGCGTCTACAATGAGCAGTTCTTC. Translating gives CASSQEGLAGVYNEQFF.

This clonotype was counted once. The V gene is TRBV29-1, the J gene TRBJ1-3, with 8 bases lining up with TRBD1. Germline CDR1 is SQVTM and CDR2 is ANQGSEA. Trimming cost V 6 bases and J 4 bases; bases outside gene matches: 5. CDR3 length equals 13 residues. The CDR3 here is CSVETGVGNTIYF. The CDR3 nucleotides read TGCAGCGTCGAGACAGGGGTAGGAAACACCATATATTTT.

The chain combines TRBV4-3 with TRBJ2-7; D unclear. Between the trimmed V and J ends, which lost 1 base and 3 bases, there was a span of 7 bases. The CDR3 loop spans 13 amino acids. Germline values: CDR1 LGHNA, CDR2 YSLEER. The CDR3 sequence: CASSQGHSYEQYF. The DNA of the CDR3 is TGCGCCAGCAGCCAAGGGCACAGCTACGAGCAGTACTTC.

The CDR3 sequence: CATSQRSTVDEKLFF. The CDR3 DNA follows: TGTGCCACCAGCCAGAGGAGCACAGTCGATGAAAAACTGTTTTTT. V usage is TRBV15 and J usage is TRBJ1-4; D gene uncertain. Trimming stripped 5 bases from V and 6 bases from J, with 16 bases between. The CDR3 consists of 15 residues. Germline-derived CDR1 and CDR2 are LNHNV and YYDKDF (reference sequence).

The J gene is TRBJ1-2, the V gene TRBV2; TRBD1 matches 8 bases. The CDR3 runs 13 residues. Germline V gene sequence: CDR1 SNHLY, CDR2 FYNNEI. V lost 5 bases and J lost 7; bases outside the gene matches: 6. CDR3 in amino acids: CASSLDRDGGYTF. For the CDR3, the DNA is TGTGCCAGCAGTTTGGACAGGGACGGTGGCTACACCTTC.

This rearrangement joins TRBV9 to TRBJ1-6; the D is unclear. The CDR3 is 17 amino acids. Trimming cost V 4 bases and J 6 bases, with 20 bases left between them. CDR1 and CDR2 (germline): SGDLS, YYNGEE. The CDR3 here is CASSPHGGRFLNSPLHF. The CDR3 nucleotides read TGTGCCAGCAGCCCTCATGGAGGGAGGTTCCTTAATTCACCCCTCCACTTT.

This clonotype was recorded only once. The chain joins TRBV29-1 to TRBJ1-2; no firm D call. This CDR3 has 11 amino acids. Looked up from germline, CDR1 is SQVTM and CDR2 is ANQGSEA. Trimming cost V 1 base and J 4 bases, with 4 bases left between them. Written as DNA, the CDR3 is TGCAGCGTTGAAGGCATCTATGGCTACACCTTC. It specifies CSVEGIYGYTF.

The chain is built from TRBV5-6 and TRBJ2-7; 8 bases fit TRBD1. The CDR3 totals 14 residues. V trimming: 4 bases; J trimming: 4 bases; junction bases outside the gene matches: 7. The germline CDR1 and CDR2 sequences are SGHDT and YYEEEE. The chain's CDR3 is CASSGDRGGYEQYF. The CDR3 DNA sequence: TGTGCCAGCAGCGGTGACAGGGGAGGTTACGAGCAGTACTTC.

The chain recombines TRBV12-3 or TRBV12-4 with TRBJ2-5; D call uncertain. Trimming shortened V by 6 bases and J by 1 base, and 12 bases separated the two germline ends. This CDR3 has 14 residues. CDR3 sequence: CASRRLGFQETQYF. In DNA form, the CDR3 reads TGTGCCAGCAGACGCCTGGGATTCCAAGAGACCCAGTACTTC.

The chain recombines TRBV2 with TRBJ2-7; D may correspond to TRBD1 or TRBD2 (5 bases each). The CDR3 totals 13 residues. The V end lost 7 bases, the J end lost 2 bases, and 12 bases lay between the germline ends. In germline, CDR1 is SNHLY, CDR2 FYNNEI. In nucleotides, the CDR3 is TGTGCCAGCACCTGGGACCCAGCCTACGAGCAGTACTTC. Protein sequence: CASTWDPAYEQYF.

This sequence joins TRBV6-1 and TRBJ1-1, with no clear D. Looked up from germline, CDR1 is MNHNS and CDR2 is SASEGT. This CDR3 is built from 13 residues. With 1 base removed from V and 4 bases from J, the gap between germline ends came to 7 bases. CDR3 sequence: CASSEGGATEAFF. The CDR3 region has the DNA TGTGCCAGCAGTGAAGGGGGAGCCACTGAAGCTTTCTTT.